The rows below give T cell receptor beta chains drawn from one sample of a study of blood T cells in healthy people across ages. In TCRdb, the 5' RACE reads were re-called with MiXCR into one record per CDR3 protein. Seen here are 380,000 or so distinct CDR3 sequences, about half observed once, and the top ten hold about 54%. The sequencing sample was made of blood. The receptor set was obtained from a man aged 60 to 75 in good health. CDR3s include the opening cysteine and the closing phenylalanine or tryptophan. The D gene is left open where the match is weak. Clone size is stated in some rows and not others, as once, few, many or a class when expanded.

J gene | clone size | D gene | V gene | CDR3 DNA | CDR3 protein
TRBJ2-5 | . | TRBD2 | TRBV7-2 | TGTGCCAGCAGCTTTCTAGCGGGAGGAGAGACCCAGTACTTC | CASSFLAGGETQYF
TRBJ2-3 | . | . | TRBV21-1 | TGTGCCAGCAGCAAGTTGATCGAAACCCCTAGCACAGATACGCAGTATTTT | CASSKLIETPSTDTQYF
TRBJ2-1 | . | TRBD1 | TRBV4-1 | TGCGCCAGCAGCCAAGACGGGACAGGGGAGGGGCAGTTCTTC | CASSQDGTGEGQFF
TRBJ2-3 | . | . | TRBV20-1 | TGCAGTGCTCCCCCCGGGAAACTCACAGATACGCAGTATTTT | CSAPPGKLTDTQYF
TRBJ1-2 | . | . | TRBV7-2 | TGTGCCAGCAGCGTCAGGGAAATCAATTATGGCTACACCTTC | CASSVREINYGYTF
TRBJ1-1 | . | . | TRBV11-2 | TGTGCCAGCAGCGTTTCCGGGAACACTGAAGCTTTCTTT | CASSVSGNTEAFF
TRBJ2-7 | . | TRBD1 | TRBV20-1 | TGCAGTGCTGAAAGCCCGGGACAGGGTGCGCACGAGCAGTACTTC | CSAESPGQGAHEQYF
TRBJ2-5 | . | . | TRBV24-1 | TGTGCCACCTCGGAGGGGATGGGAGAGACCCAGTACTTC | CATSEGMGETQYF
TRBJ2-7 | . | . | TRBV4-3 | TGCGCCAGCAGCCAAGAGACCTGGGGTGCGGACTCCTCCGAGCAGTACTTC | CASSQETWGADSSEQYF
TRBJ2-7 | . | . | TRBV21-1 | TGTGCCAGGAAACAGGGTTACGAGCAGTACTTC | CARKQGYEQYF
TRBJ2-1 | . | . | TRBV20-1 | TGCAGTGCTAGAGAGACTACCACCCGTCGAGAGCAGTTCTTC | CSARETTTRREQFF
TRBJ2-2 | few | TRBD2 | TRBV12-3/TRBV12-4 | TGTGCCAGCACCTTCAGGACTAGCGGGGCCACCGGGGAGCTGTTTTTT | CASTFRTSGATGELFF
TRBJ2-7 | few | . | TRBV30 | TGTGCCTGGAGTGTAACGCCGAACGAGCAGTACTTC | CAWSVTPNEQYF
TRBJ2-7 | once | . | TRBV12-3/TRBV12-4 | TGTGCCAGCAGTTCCCAGGCCGGCGGGGTCGGCGAGCAGTACTTC | CASSSQAGGVGEQYF
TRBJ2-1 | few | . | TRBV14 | TGTGCCAGCAGCCCCTACTCCGCAAGGGAGCAGTTCTTC | CASSPYSAREQFF
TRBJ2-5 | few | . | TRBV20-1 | TGCAGTGCTAGAGATTTCAAAGAGGGGAGGGAGACCCAGTACTTC | CSARDFKEGRETQYF